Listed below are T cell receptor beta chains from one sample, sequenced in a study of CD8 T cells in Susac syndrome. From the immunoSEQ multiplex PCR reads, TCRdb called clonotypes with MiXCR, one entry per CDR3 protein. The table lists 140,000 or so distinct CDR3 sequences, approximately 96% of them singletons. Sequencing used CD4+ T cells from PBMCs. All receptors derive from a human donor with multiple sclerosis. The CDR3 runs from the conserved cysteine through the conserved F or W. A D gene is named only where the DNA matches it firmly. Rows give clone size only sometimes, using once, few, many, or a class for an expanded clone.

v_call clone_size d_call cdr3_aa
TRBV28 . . CASSLIREAYEQYF
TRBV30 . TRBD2 CAWSVGLAGTNEQFF
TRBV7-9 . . CASSLYRASSQLGEQFF
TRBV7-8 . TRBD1 CASSLEATGGYEQYF
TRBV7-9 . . CASSLIRSSLLGYEQYF
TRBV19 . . CASSRSSYNEQFF
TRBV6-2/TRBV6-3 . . CASLSDKSYEQYF
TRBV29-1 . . CSVNTGSGNTIYF
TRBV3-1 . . CASSTKGNEQYF
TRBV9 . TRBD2 CASSTPGLAGGRVTDTQYF
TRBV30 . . CAWSGARQETQYF
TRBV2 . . CASSELGGFGSNQPQHF
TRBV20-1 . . CSARGQSNYGYTF
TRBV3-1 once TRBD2 CASSQGGLAMGETQYF
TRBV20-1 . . CSARDPGLSEKLFF
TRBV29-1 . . CSVVNWDNYGYTF
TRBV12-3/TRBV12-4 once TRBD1 CASSLRLGQAMGETQYF
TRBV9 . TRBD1 CASSEATGGHYGYTF
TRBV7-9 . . CASSPQGGYGYTF
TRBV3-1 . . CASSQLDGFYGYTF
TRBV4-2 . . CASSQGRGVNTEAFF
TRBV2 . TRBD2 CASSEGGSSYNEQFF
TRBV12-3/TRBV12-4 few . CASSLASSNQPQHF
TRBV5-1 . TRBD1 CASSEPGQGKVGYTF
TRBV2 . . CASSVDSAEPQHF
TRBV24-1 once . CATSDRDEQFF
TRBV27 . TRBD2 CASSSPSGNTDTQYF
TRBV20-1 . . CSALPPGLTSTDTQYF
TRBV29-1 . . CSWHISNTDTQYF
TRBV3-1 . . CASGRTGSVHAEQFF
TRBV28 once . CASSVLIAEAFF
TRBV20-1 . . CSAPLGSGYGYTF
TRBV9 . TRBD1 CASSVGGRDRSAEQYF
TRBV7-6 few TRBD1 CASSPRTGDNSPLHF
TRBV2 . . CASSEGGKYEQYF
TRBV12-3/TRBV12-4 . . CASNNDTGNQPQHF
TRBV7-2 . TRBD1 CASSPSRGLGNTEAFF
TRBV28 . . CASSLGVGRGEQFF
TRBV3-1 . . CASSQGPTGHEYGYTF
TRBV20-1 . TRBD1 CSARGNGQGGLYNSPLHF